The 25 T cell receptor beta chains presented below share a single source sample, sequenced in a study of T cells in Graves' hyperthyroidism and ophthalmopathy. Template material for amplifying TCR beta CDR3 regions consisted of RNA transcripts. First-round RT-PCR with HTBI primers amplified the TCR CDR3 region. Via MiXCR, TCRdb re-called the multiplex PCR reads, giving one row per CDR3 protein. Of about 570,000 distinct CDR3 sequences in the sample, approximately 44% are singletons; the top ten hold 15% to 20%. The source material was peripheral blood or thyroid tissue (not recorded which). Every receptor here comes from an adult woman with Graves' disease, either hyperthyroidism or ophthalmopathy (not recorded which).

V usage is TRBV25-1 and J usage is TRBJ1-4; TRBD1 matches at 7 bases. CDR3 length: 16 residues. The germline V gene encodes CDR1 MGHDK and CDR2 SYGVNS. V trimming: 6 bases; J trimming: 7 bases; junction bases outside the gene matches: 14. This chain's CDR3 is CASRSTDRMGAEKLFF. The CDR3 coding sequence is TGTGCCAGCAGGTCAACGGACAGGATGGGAGCTGAAAAACTGTTTTTT. The full variable domain, rest sourced from reference TRBV25-1 and TRBJ1-4, is EADIYQTPRYLVIGTGKKITLECSQTMGHDKMYWYQQDPGMELHLIHYSYGVNSTEKGDLSSESTVSRIRTEHFPLTLESARPSHTSQYLCASRSTDRMGAEKLFFGSGTQLSVL.

The gene calls are TRBV24-1 and TRBJ2-6; D ambiguous. In germline, CDR1 is KGHDR, CDR2 SFDVKD. This CDR3 region has 14 residues. Trimming stripped 7 bases from V and 0 bases from J, with 6 bases between. CDR3 DNA sequence: TGTGCCACCAGCAAGAACTCTGGGGCCAACGTCCTGACTTTC. This gives the protein CATSKNSGANVLTF.

This chain connects TRBV4-3 to TRBJ2-7, with 10 nucleotides matching TRBD1. The junction had 3 bases not matched to a gene; V was cut back by 4 bases and J by 0 bases. This CDR3 region has 15 residues. Germline V gene lookup returns CDR1 LGHNA and CDR2 YSLEER. The CDR3 sequence: CASSRGQGISYEQYF. The CDR3 DNA reads TGCGCCAGCAGCCGGGGACAGGGGATCTCCTACGAGCAGTACTTC.

This clonotype was found many times. The chain links TRBV7-6 to TRBJ2-5, with D hard to call. Germline-derived CDR1 and CDR2 are SGHVS and FNYEAQ. V lost 3 bases and J 4 bases, leaving 9 bases between the germline ends. This CDR3 has 13 amino acids. The CDR3 protein is CASSFPPGETQYF. The CDR3 DNA sequence: TGTGCCAGCAGCTTCCCGCCGGGAGAGACCCAGTACTTC.

This clonotype has ten or more counts. This chain links TRBV20-1 with TRBJ1-6; D is unclear. CDR1 and CDR2 (germline): DFQATT, SNEGSKA (reference sequence). Trimming stripped 2 bases from V and 0 bases from J, with 14 bases between. CDR3 length: 17 residues. The CDR3 sequence is CSARSDLQGSYNSPLHF. CDR3 sequence (DNA): TGCAGTGCTAGAAGCGACCTCCAAGGCTCCTATAATTCACCCCTCCACTTT.

Only one count was recorded for this clonotype. This chain links TRBV20-1 with TRBJ1-2, with D possibly being TRBD1 (6 bases). Germline V gene sequence: CDR1 DFQATT, CDR2 SNEGSKA (reference sequence). Trimming shortened V by 2 bases and J by 1 base, and 11 bases separated the two germline ends. The CDR3 runs to 14 residues. The CDR3 DNA follows: TGCAGTGCTAGACCGACAGGCTTTAACTATGGCTACACCTTC. This translates into CSARPTGFNYGYTF.

Notes on this clonotype: This clone may be a read error of a much larger clone one base away. The genes are TRBV9 and TRBJ1-6; the D gene is possibly TRBD1 (6 bases). V lost 0 bases to trimming and J lost 7 bases, with 20 bases between them. The CDR3 has 18 residues. Germline V gene sequence: CDR1 SGDLS, CDR2 YYNGEE. CDR3 DNA: TGTGCCAGCAGCGTAGGCGCCGGAGCGACAGGCCGGAATTCACCCCTCCACTTT. It translates to CASSVGAGATGRNSPLHF.

This clonotype came up many times. This chain links TRBV7-8 with TRBJ2-2; maybe TRBD1 (5 bases). V lost 3 bases and J lost 3, with 11 bases in between. This CDR3 contains 15 residues. Germline loops: CDR1 SGHVS, CDR2 FQNEAQ. CDR3 protein: CASSFGRVHTGELFF. The CDR3 DNA follows: TGTGCCAGCAGCTTTGGCAGGGTACACACCGGGGAGCTGTTTTTT.

This clonotype has more than one count but fewer than ten. The chain has TRBV7-8 and TRBJ1-2; D is unclear. The V and J ends lost 5 bases and 3 bases respectively, with 7 bases between them. The germline V gene encodes CDR1 SGHVS and CDR2 FQNEAQ. This CDR3 contains 12 residues. The CDR3: CASSPSHYGYTF. CDR3 nucleotide sequence: TGTGCCAGCAGCCCATCCCACTATGGCTACACCTTC.

The table lists this clonotype with many counts. The J gene is TRBJ1-2, the V gene TRBV7-3, with D unclear. Germline V lookup: CDR1 SGHTA, CDR2 FQGTGA. There are 13 residues in the CDR3. With 5 bases removed from V and 3 bases from J, the gap between germline ends came to 10 bases. The CDR3 DNA reads TGTGCCAGCAGCCCCGGGGTAGACTATGGCTACACCTTC. It codes for CASSPGVDYGYTF. Full variable domain (missing parts from reference TRBV7-3 and TRBJ1-2): GAGVSQTPSNKVTEKGKYVELRCDPISGHTALYWYRQSLGQGPEFLIYFQGTGAADDSGLPNDRFFAVRPEGSVSTLKIQRTERGDSAVYLCASSPGVDYGYTFGSGTRLTVV.

V usage is TRBV7-9 and J usage is TRBJ2-1; D assignment may be TRBD1 or TRBD2 (6 bases each). The CDR3 loop spans 14 amino acids. V lost 2 bases to trimming and J lost 9 bases, with 14 bases between them. Germline V lookup: CDR1 SEHNR, CDR2 FQNEAQ (reference sequence). The chain's CDR3 is CASSLTGAVSEQFF. CDR3 in DNA: TGTGCCAGCAGCTTAACGGGGGCAGTTAGTGAGCAGTTCTTC.

This clonotype appeared many times. The chain uses TRBV20-1 and TRBJ2-7, with 7 bases lining up with TRBD2. Germline CDR1 is DFQATT and CDR2 is SNEGSKA (reference sequence). This CDR3 has 15 residues. J was trimmed by 0 bases and V by 5 bases; bases with no gene match: 10. The CDR3 nucleotides are TGCAGTGCTTATACTCTAGCGGTACACTCCTACGAGCAGTACTTC. Its translation is CSAYTLAVHSYEQYF.

This sequence joins TRBV5-1 and TRBJ2-6, with D perhaps TRBD1 (6 bases). The CDR3 is 17 residues long. Germline CDR1 and CDR2: SGHRS and YFSETQ. V lost 0 bases and J lost 0, with 10 bases in between. The CDR3 reads CASSLGDTVSGANVLTF. The CDR3 DNA follows: TGCGCCAGCAGCTTGGGGGACACAGTCTCTGGGGCCAACGTCCTGACTTTC.

CDR3 nucleotides: TGTGCCAGCAGTGAAGGTCGCCAGGGCTACACCTTC. Translated: CASSEGRQGYTF. The chain employs TRBV2 and TRBJ1-2; D uncertain. The CDR3 is 12 residues long. V was pared by 1 base and J by 8 bases, with 8 bases between. Germline assignment: CDR1 SNHLY and CDR2 FYNNEI.

The chain combines TRBV7-8 with TRBJ2-6, with D possibly matching TRBD2 (6 bases). This CDR3 region has 17 residues. The V and J ends lost 4 bases and 0 bases respectively, with 13 bases between them. Germline V gene sequence: CDR1 SGHVS, CDR2 FQNEAQ. CDR3 loop: CASSSRTTYSGANVLTF. The CDR3 DNA reads TGTGCCAGCAGCTCCCGGACTACCTACTCTGGGGCCAACGTCCTGACTTTC.

The chain has TRBV6-1 and TRBJ2-5; D gene unclear. The CDR3 is 14 amino acids. Germline V gives CDR1 MNHNS, CDR2 SASEGT. The ends were cut back, 3 bases at V and 6 bases at J, with 14 bases in the middle. CDR3 amino acids: CASSDDWVWQTQYF. DNA for the CDR3: TGTGCCAGCAGTGATGATTGGGTTTGGCAGACCCAGTACTTC.

The rearrangement uses TRBV7-8 and TRBJ1-2; no definite D call. Trimming cost V 4 bases and J 7 bases, with 13 bases left between them. The V gene's germline CDR1 is SGHVS and CDR2 FQNEAQ. The CDR3 spans 13 residues. In nucleotides, the CDR3 is TGTGCCAGCAGCTATAGCGGGAGGGCTGGCTACACCTTC. It specifies CASSYSGRAGYTF.

This clonotype was seen repeatedly, ten times or more. The V and J genes are TRBV7-8 and TRBJ2-5; D call uncertain. In germline, CDR1 is SGHVS, CDR2 FQNEAQ. The CDR3 spans 13 residues. Between the trimmed V and J ends, which lost 1 base and 5 bases, there was a span of 8 bases. CDR3 DNA sequence: TGTGCCAGCAGCTTAGGCAGATCGGAGACCCAGTACTTC. This encodes CASSLGRSETQYF. The whole variable domain, filled in from reference TRBV7-8 and TRBJ2-5, reads GAGVSQSPRYKVAKRGQDVALRCDPISGHVSLFWYQQALGQGPEFLTYFQNEAQLDKSGLPSDRFFAERPEGSVSTLKIQRTQQEDSAVYLCASSLGRSETQYFGPGTRLLVL.

This chain connects TRBV11-2 to TRBJ2-7; possible D gene TRBD2, 6 bases. Germline assignment: CDR1 SGHAT and CDR2 FQNNGV. V was pared by 5 bases and J by 4 bases, with 21 bases between. CDR3 length: 16 amino acids. CDR3 loop: CASSTAVRDSVYEQYF. DNA of the CDR3: TGTGCCAGCAGCACAGCAGTACGGGACTCTGTTTACGAGCAGTACTTC. The full variable domain, completed using reference TRBV11-2 and TRBJ2-7, is EAGVAQSPRYKIIEKRQSVAFWCNPISGHATLYWYQQILGQGPKLLIQFQNNGVVDDSQLPKDRFSAERLKGVDSTLKIQPAKLEDSAVYLCASSTAVRDSVYEQYFGPGTRLTVT.

This clonotype was seen more than once but under ten times. This chain joins TRBV29-1 and TRBJ2-5, with TRBD1 matching over 7 bases. This CDR3 is built from 15 residues. Germline CDR1 SQVTM, CDR2 ANQGSEA. Trimming removed 2 bases from V and 2 bases from J; junction bases left unmatched: 8. CDR3 bases: TGCAGCGTTGAACCGTGGGACAGACCACAAGAGACCCAGTACTTC. Residues: CSVEPWDRPQETQYF. Full variable domain (outside the CDR3, taken from reference TRBV29-1 and TRBJ2-5): SAVISQKPSRDICQRGTSLTIQCQVDSQVTMMFWYRQQPGQSLTLIATANQGSEATYESGFVIDKFPISRPNLTFSTLTVSNMSPEDSSIYLCSVEPWDRPQETQYFGPGTRLLVL.

The chain joins TRBV7-9 to TRBJ1-4; D is unclear. V lost 0 bases, J lost 8 bases, and 4 bases lay in between. The CDR3 runs to 12 residues. Germline CDR1 is SEHNR and CDR2 is FQNEAQ (reference sequence). The CDR3 region is CASSLAPEKLFF. The CDR3 nucleotides are TGTGCCAGCAGCTTAGCTCCAGAAAAACTGTTTTTT.

The chain carries TRBV29-1 and TRBJ2-5, with TRBD1 identical over 7 bases. The ends lost 6 bases at V and 4 bases at J; junction bases unmatched: 8. Germline V gives CDR1 SQVTM, CDR2 ANQGSEA. The CDR3 covers 13 residues. CDR3 nucleotide sequence: TGCAGCGTCAGGGGGTCCTTGACAGAGACCCAGTACTTC. It translates to CSVRGSLTETQYF.

This clonotype appeared many times. The chain employs TRBV25-1 and TRBJ2-7, with D uncertain. CDR3 length: 12 amino acids. V dropped 7 bases and J dropped 0 bases, with 7 bases sitting between them. Germline CDR1 and CDR2: MGHDK and SYGVNS. CDR3 region: CASTLDSYEQYF. The CDR3 coding sequence is TGTGCCAGCACTTTGGACTCCTACGAGCAGTACTTC.

This clonotype was observed many times. V and J are TRBV2 and TRBJ2-5; D is uncertain. The V and J ends lost 3 bases and 7 bases respectively, with 12 bases between them. Germline-derived CDR1 and CDR2 are SNHLY and FYNNEI. The CDR3 loop spans 13 amino acids. CDR3: CASSEPRRGTQYF. The CDR3 region has the DNA TGTGCCAGCAGTGAGCCGCGTCGCGGGACCCAGTACTTC. The full variable domain, rest sourced from reference TRBV2 and TRBJ2-5, is EPEVTQTPSHQVTQMGQEVILRCVPISNHLYFYWYRQILGQKVEFLVSFYNNEISEKSEIFDDQFSVERPDGSNFTLKIRSTKLEDSAMYFCASSEPRRGTQYFGPGTRLLVL.

The rearrangement links TRBV2 to TRBJ1-5; 10 nucleotides align to TRBD1. This CDR3 has 16 residues. The J segment lost 6 bases and the V segment lost 8 bases, leaving 13 bases of the junction unmatched. CDR1 is SNHLY, CDR2 FYNNEI, per germline. This CDR3 reads CASPRPGQGNSQPQHF. CDR3 bases: TGTGCCAGCCCTCGACCGGGACAGGGGAACAGTCAGCCCCAGCATTTT. Full variable domain (remainder filled in from reference TRBV2 and TRBJ1-5): EPEVTQTPSHQVTQMGQEVILRCVPISNHLYFYWYRQILGQKVEFLVSFYNNEISEKSEIFDDQFSVERPDGSNFTLKIRSTKLEDSAMYFCASPRPGQGNSQPQHFGDGTRLSIL.